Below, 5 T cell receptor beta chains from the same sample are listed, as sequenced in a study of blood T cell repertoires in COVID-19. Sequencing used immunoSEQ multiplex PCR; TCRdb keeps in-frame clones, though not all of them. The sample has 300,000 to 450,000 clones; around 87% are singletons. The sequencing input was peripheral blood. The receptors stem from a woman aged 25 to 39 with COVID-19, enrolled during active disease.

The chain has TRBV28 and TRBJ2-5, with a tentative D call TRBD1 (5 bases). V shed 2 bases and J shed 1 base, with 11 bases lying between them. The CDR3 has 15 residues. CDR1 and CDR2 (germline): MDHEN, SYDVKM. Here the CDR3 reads CASSLPTGIQETQYF. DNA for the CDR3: TGTGCCAGCAGTTTACCCACAGGAATCCAAGAGACCCAGTACTTC.

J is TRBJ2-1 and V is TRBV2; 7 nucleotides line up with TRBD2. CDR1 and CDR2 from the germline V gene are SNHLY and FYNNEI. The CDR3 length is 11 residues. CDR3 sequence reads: CVGGVNNEQFF. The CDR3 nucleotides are TGTGTGGGGGGGGTAAACAATGAGCAGTTCTTC.

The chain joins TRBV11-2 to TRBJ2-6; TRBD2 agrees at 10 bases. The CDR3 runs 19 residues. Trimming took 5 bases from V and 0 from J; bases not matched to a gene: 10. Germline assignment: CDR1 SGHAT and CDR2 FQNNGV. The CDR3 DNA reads TGTGCCAGCAGCCCTACTCTAGCGGGAGCGCTCTCTGGGGCCAACGTCCTGACTTTC. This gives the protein CASSPTLAGALSGANVLTF.

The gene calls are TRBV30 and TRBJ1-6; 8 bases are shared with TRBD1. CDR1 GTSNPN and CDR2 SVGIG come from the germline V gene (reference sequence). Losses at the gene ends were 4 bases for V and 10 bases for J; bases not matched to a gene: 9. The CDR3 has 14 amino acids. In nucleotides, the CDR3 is TGTGCCTGGAACCCAGGGGGCGCCTTATCACCCCTCCACTTT. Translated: CAWNPGGALSPLHF.

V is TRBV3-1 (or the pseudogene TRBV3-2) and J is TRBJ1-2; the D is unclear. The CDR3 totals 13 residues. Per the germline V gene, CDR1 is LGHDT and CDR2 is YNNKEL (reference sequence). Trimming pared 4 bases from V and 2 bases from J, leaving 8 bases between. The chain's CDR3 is CASSRTENYGYTF. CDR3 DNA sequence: TGTGCCAGCAGCCGGACTGAAAACTATGGCTACACCTTC.